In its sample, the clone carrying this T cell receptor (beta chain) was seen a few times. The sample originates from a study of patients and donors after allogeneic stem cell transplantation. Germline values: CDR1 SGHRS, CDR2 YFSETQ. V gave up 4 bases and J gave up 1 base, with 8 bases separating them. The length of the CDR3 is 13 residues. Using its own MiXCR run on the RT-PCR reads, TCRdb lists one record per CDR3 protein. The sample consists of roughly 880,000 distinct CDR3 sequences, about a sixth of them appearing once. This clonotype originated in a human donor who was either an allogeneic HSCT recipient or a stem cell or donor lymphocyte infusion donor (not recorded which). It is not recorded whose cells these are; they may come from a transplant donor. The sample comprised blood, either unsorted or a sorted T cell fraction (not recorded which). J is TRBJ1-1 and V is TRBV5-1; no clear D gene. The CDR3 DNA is TGCGCCAGCAGCGGGTGGGGGAACACTGAAGCTTTCTTT. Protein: CASSGWGNTEAFF.